This T cell receptor (beta chain) was captured by sequencing in a study of blood T cell repertoires in COVID-19 (dated by TCRdb to about 2020). Some background on the complete study: Samples covering the acute and convalescent phases of COVID-19 were provided by collaborators in the United States, Italy and Spain. The prospective study material was composed of cDNA or gDNA derived from T cells, B-cell-depleted T cells, or PBMCs. Deeply sampled blood TCRbeta repertoires from subjects exposed to, actively infected with, or recovered from COVID-19 were included in the dataset. A freely available public database, intended as a resource for researchers studying the immune response to SARS-CoV-2, is where the repertoires were released. The samples were drawn from the first 160 participants of the ongoing ImmuneRACE study and from about 1,200 subjects provided by 6 global collaborators. Sample metadata almost always included a de-identified subject ID, COVID-19 status, age in years and sex. Where HLA class I and class II types were available, the types were taken from metadata supplied by the sample provider, not from assay-based typing. Study-wide findings and limitations: How much clinical and demographic metadata was included differed by source and by participant, and the metadata was provided uncurated.

Enrolling through a virtual design, the prospective study's participants ranged in age from about 18 to 89 years and lived across roughly 24 United States geographic areas. In the prospective study, participants were assigned to cohorts based on the clinical history participants reported in a screening survey and a study questionnaire. For ImmuneRACE Cohort 3, a participant was defined as recovered based on two consecutive negative NP/OP PCR tests, clearance by a healthcare professional, or resolution of symptoms. In the prospective study, whole blood, serum and a nasopharyngeal or oropharyngeal swab were collected from each participant by mobile phlebotomists. Participants in the prospective study had the option to provide additional blood draws and questionnaires over an approximately 2-month period. Blood samples from the prospective study were shipped frozen or at room temperature prior to DNA extraction.

The immunoSEQ Assay, a bias-controlled multiplex PCR, was used to amplify TCRbeta CDR3 regions from genomic DNA. As for the authors' bioinformatics: Nucleated cell counts per sample were estimated from amplification of reference gene primers within the assay. Sequence reads were collapsed and filtered to measure the absolute abundance of every unique TCRbeta CDR3 rearrangement. For each sample, productive Simpson clonality was calculated as the square root of Simpson's diversity index over productive rearrangements. In its TCRdb copy, this immuneACCESS table keeps in-frame sequences only and misses some clones. Where compared with another copy, unresolved V genes explain less than half of these, and the others have no known cause. The V and J calls and the clone size are those of that table, but D and trimming were determined from the DNA. The sample table holds some 350,000 clones, of which approximately 92% were seen once. Of the sample, around 1% is held by the ten largest clones.

The CDR3 sequence holds 19 residues, the cysteine and phenylalanine included. Of all the DNA, just the CDR3 is kept, 57 bases in frame from base 1. CDR1 is given as SGHKS and CDR2 as YYEKEE, both from the germline V gene (reference sequence). Trimmed from V: 4 bases; trimmed from J: 4 bases; junction bases lacking a gene match: 17. In the case of this clone: The antigen this receptor binds is unknown. No base-level quality is on record; no much larger clone is a single base apart.

The source of this sequence is a man aged 18 to 29 who had recovered from COVID-19. Sequencing input: PBMCs or T cells enriched from blood (not recorded which). The sequence joins TRBV5-5 to TRBJ1-5, with 10 bases in between that match TRBD1. The DNA sequence is as follows: TGTGCCAGCAGCCCGGCTATGGGACAGGGGAATTTGTGGAATCAGCCCCAGCATTTT. This encodes CASSPAMGQGNLWNQPQHF.